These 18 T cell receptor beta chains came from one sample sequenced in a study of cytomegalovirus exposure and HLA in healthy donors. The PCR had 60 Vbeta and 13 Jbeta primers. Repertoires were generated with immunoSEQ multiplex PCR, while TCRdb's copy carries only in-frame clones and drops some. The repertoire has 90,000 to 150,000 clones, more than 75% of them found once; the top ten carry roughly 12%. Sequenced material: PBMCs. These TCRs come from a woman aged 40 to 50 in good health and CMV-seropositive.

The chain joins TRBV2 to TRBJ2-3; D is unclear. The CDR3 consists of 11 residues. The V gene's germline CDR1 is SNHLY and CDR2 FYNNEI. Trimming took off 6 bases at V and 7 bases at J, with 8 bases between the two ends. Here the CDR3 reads CASSLRNTQYF. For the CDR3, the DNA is TGTGCCAGCAGCCTCAGAAATACGCAGTATTTT.

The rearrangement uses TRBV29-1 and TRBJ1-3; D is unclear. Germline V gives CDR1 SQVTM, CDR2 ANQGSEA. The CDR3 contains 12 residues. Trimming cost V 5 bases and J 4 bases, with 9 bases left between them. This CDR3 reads CSVLQLGNTIYF. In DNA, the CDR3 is TGCAGCGTTTTACAGTTAGGAAACACCATATATTTT.

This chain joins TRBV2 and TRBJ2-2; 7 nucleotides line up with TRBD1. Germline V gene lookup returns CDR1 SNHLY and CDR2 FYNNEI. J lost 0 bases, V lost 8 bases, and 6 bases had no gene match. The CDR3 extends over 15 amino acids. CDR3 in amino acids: CASGGQATNTGELFF. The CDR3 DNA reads TGTGCCAGCGGAGGACAGGCCACGAACACCGGGGAGCTGTTTTTT.

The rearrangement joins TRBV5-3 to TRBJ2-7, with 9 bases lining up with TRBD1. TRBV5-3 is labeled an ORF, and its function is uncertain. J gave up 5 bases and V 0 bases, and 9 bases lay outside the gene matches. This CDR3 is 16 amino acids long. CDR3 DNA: TGTGCCAGAAGCTTGGCCTTAGGGGACAGGGACCACGAGCAGTACTTC. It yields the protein CARSLALGDRDHEQYF.

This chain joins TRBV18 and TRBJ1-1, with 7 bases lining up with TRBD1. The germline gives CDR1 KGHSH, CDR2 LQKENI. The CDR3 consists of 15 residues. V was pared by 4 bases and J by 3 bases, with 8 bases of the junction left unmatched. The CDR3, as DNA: TGTGCCAGCTCACGAGCGAGCCAGGGGGACACTGAAGCTTTCTTT. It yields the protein CASSRASQGDTEAFF.

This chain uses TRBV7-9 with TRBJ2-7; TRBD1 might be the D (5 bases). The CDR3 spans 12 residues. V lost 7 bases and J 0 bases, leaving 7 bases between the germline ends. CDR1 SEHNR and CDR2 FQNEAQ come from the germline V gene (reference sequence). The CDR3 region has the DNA TGTGCCAGCACCGACAGCTCCTACGAGCAGTACTTC. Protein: CASTDSSYEQYF.

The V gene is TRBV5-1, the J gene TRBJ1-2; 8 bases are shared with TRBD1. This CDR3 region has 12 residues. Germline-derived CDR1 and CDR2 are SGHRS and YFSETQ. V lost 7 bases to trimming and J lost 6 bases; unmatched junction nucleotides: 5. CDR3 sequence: CASQDRVDGYTF. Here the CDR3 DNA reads TGCGCCAGCCAGGACAGGGTGGATGGCTACACCTTC.

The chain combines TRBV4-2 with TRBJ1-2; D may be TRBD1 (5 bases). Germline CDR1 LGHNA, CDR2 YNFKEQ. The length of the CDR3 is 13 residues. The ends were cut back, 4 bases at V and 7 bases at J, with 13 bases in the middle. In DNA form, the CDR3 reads TGTGCCAGCAGCCCGGACACAGCAGGTGGCTACACCTTC. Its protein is CASSPDTAGGYTF.

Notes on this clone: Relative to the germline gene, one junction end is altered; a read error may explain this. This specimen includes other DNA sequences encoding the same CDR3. The CDR3 reads CASSPTGPRLNEKLFF. CDR3 DNA sequence: TGCGCCAGCAGCCCAACAGGGCCTCGGCTGAATGAAAAGCTGTTTTTT. The rearrangement joins TRBV5-1 to TRBJ1-4, with a tentative D call TRBD1 (6 bases). The germline V gene has CDR1 SGHRS and CDR2 YFSETQ. CDR3 size: 16 residues.

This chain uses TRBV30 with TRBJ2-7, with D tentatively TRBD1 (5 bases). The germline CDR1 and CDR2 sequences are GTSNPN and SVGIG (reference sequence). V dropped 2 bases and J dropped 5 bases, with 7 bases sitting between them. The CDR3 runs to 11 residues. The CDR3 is CAWSRGHEQYF. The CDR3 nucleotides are TGTGCCTGGAGTAGGGGCCACGAGCAGTACTTC.

The CDR3 spells CATSRMGTEETQYF. The CDR3 nucleotides read TGTGCCACCAGCAGAATGGGGACAGAAGAGACCCAGTACTTC. The chain recombines TRBV15 with TRBJ2-5; 7 nucleotides line up with TRBD1. Germline assignment: CDR1 LNHNV and CDR2 YYDKDF (reference sequence). The CDR3 covers 14 residues. Trimming cost V 2 bases and J 3 bases; bases outside gene matches: 3.

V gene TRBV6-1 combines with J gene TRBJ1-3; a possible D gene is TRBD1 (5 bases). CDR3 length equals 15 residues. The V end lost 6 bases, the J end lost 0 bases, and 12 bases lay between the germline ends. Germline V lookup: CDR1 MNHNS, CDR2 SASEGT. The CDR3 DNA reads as TGTGCCAGCAGATGGGGCACAGACTCTGGAAACACCATATATTTT. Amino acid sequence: CASRWGTDSGNTIYF.

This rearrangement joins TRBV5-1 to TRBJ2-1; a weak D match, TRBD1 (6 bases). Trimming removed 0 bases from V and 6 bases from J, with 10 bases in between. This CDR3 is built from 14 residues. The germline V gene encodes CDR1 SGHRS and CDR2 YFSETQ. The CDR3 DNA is TGCGCCAGCAGCTTGGGACAGGCACCCAATGAGCAGTTCTTC. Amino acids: CASSLGQAPNEQFF.

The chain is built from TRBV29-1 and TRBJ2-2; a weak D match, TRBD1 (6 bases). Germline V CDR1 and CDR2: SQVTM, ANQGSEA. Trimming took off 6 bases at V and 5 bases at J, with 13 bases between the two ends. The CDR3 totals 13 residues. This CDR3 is CSVRGTTTGELFF. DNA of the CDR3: TGCAGCGTGAGGGGGACAACTACCGGGGAGCTGTTTTTT.

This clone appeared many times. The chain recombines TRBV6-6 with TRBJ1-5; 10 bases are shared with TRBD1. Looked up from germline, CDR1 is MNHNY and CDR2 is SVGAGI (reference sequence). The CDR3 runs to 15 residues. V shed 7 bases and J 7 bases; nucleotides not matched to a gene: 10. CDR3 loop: CASILRGQGNQPQHF. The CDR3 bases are TGTGCCAGCATCCTCAGGGGACAGGGGAACCAGCCCCAGCATTTT.

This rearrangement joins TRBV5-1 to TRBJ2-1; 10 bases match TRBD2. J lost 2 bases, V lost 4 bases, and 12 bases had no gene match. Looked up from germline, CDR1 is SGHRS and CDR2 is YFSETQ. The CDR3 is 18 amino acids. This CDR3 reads CASSDQSLLAGPYNEQFF. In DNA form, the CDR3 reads TGCGCCAGCAGCGACCAGTCCTTACTAGCGGGGCCCTACAATGAGCAGTTCTTC.

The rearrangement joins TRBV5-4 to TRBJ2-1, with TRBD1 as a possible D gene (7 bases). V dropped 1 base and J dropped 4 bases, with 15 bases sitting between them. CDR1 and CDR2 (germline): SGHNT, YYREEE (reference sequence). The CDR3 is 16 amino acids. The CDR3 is CASSLRGPGGYNEQFF. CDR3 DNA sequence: TGTGCCAGCAGCTTGCGGGGGCCAGGGGGATACAATGAGCAGTTCTTC.

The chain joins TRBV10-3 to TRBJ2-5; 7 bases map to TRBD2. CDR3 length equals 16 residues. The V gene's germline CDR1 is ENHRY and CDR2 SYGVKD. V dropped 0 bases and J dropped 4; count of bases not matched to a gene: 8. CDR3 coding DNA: TGTGCCATCAGTGAGTCGACGGCTAGCGGACTAGAGACCCAGTACTTC. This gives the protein CAISESTASGLETQYF.